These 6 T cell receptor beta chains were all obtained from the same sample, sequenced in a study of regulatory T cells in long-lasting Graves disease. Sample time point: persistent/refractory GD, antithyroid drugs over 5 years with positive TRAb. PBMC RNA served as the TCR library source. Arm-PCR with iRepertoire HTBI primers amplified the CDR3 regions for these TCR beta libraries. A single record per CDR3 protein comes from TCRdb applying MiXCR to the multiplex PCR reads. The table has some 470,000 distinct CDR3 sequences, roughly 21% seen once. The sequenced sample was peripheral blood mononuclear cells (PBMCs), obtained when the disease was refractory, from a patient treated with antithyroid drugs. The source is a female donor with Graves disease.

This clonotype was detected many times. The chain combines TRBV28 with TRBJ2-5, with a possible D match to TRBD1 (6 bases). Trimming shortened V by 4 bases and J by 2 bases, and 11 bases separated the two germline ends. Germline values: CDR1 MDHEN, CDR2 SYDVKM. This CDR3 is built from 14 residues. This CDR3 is CASSSGTQQETQYF. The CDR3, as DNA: TGTGCCAGCAGTTCCGGGACACAGCAAGAGACCCAGTACTTC.

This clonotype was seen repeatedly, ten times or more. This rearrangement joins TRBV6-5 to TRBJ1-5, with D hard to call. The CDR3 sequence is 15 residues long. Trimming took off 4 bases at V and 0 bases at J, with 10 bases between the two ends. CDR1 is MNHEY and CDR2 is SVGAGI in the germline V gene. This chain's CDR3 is CASSSRGNSNQPQHF. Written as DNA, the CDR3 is TGTGCCAGCAGTTCTCGAGGGAATAGCAATCAGCCCCAGCATTTT.

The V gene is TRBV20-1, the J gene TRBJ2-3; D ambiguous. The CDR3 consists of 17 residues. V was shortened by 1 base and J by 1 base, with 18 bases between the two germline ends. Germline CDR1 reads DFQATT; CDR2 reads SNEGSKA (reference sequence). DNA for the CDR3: TGCAGTGCTAGAGCCGGATTCTCGGGTATTGGCACAGATACGCAGTATTTT. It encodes CSARAGFSGIGTDTQYF.

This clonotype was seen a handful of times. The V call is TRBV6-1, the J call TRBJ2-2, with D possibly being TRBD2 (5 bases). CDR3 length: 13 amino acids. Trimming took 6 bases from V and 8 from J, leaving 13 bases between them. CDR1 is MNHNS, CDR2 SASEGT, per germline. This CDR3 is CASSDYYAGELFF. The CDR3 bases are TGTGCCAGCAGCGACTATTACGCTGGGGAGCTGTTTTTT.

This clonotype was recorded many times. The CDR3 reads CASTYGQGAEKLFF. In DNA form, the CDR3 reads TGTGCCAGCACCTACGGACAGGGGGCTGAAAAACTGTTTTTT. The V and J genes are TRBV7-9 and TRBJ1-4; 11 bases are a match to TRBD1. This CDR3 has 14 residues. Trimming cost V 7 bases and J 7 bases; bases outside gene matches: 5. Germline lookup yields CDR1 SEHNR and CDR2 FQNEAQ (reference sequence).

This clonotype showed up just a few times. CDR3 protein: CSVSSGDSNQPQHF. The CDR3 DNA follows: TGCAGCGTCTCCTCCGGGGACAGCAATCAGCCCCAGCATTTT. The chain carries TRBV29-1 and TRBJ1-5; maybe TRBD1 (5 bases). Germline lookup yields CDR1 SQVTM and CDR2 ANQGSEA. The CDR3 extends over 14 amino acids. V was shortened by 6 bases and J by 1 base, with 13 bases between the two germline ends.